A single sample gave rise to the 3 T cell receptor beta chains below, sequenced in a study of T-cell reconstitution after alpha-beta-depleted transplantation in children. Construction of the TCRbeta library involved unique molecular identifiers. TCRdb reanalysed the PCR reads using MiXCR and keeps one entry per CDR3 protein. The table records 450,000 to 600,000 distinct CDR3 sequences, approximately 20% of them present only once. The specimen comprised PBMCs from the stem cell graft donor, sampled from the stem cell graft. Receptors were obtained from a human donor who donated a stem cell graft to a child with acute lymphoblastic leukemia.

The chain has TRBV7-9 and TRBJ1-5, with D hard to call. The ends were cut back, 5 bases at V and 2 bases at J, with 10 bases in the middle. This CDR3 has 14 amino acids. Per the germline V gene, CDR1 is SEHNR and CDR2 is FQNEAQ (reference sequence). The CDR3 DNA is TGTGCCAGCAGCGGGGAAGTAGGCAATCAGCCCCAGCATTTT. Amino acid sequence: CASSGEVGNQPQHF.

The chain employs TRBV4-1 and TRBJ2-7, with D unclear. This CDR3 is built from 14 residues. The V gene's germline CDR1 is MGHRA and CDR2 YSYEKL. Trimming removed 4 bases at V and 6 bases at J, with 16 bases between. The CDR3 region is CASSPPRGFREQYF. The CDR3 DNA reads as TGCGCCAGCAGCCCGCCTCGTGGGTTCCGCGAGCAGTACTTC.

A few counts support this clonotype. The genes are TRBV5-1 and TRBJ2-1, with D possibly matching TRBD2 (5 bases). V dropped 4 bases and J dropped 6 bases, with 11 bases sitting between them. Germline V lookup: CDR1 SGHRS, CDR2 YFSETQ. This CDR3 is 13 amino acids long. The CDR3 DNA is TGCGCCAGCAGCCACGGGATCCCCAATGAGCAGTTCTTC. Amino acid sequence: CASSHGIPNEQFF.